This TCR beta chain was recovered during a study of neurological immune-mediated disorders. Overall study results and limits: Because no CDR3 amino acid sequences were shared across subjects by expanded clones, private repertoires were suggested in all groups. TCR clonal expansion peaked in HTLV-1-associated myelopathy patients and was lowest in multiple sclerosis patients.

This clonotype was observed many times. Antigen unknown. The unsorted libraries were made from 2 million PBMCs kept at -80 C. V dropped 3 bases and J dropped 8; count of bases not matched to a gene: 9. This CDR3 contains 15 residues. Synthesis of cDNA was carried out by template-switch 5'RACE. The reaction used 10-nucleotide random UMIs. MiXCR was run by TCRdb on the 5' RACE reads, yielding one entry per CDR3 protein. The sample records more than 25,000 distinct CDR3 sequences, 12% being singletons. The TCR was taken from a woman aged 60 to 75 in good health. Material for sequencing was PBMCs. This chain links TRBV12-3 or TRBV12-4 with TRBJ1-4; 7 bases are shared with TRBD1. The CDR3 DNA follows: TGTGCCAGCAGTTTTAGACAGGGTCACGGGGAAAAACTGTTTTTT. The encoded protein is CASSFRQGHGEKLFF.